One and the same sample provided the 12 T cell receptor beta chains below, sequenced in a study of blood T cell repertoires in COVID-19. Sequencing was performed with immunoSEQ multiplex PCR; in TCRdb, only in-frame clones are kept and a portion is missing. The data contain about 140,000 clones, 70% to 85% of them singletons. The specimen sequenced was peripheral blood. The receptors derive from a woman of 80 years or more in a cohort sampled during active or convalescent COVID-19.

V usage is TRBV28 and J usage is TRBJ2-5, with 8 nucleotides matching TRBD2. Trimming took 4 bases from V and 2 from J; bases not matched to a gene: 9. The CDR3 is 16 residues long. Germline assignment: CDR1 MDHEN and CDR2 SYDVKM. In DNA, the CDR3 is TGTGCCAGCAGTTCCCGGATAGCGGGGTTACAAGAGACCCAGTACTTC. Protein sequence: CASSSRIAGLQETQYF.

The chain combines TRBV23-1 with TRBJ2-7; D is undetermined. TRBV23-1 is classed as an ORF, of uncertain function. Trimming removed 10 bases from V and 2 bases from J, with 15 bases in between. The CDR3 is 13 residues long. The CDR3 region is CATLQSIPYEQYF. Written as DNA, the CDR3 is TGCGCCACCCTCCAATCTATCCCCTACGAGCAGTACTTC.

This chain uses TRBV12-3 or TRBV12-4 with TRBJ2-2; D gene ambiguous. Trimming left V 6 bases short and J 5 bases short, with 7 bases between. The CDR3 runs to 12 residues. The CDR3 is CASSPLTGELFF. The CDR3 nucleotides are TGTGCCAGCAGCCCATTGACCGGGGAGCTGTTTTTT.

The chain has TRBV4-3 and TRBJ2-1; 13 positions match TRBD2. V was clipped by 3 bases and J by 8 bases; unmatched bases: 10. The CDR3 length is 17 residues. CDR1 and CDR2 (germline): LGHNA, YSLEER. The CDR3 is CASSHGLLAGGRDEQFF. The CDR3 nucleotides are TGCGCCAGCAGCCACGGCCTACTAGCGGGGGGGAGAGATGAGCAGTTCTTC.

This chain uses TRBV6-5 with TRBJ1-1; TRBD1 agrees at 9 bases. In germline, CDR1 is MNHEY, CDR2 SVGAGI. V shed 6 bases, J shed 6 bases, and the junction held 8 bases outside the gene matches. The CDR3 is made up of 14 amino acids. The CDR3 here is CASRPGQGSAEAFF. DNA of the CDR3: TGTGCCAGCAGGCCGGGACAGGGATCAGCTGAAGCTTTCTTT.

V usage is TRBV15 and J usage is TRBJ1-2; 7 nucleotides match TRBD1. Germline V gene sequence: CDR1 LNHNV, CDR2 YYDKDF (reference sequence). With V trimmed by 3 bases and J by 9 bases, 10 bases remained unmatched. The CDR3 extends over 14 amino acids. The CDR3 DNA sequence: TGTGCCACCAGCAGCTCCGACAGGGTAGTTAGCTACACCTTC. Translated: CATSSSDRVVSYTF.

DNA of the CDR3: TGTGCCAGCAGTGAGTATTACGAGCAGTACTTC. Its translation is CASSEYYEQYF. The chain carries TRBV6-1 and TRBJ2-7; D uncertain. V dropped 3 bases and J dropped 4 bases, with 4 bases sitting between them. CDR1 and CDR2 (germline): MNHNS, SASEGT. The CDR3 extends over 11 amino acids.

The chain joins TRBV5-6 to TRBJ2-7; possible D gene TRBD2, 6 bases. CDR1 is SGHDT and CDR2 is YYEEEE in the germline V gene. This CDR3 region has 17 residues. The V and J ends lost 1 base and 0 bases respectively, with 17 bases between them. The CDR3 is CASSLNQAGIFSYEQYF. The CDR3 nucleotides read TGTGCCAGCAGCTTGAATCAGGCGGGGATTTTCTCCTACGAGCAGTACTTC.

The CDR3 reads CASSFGNTDTQYF. The CDR3 DNA sequence: TGTGCCAGCAGCTTCGGGAACACAGATACGCAGTATTTT. This chain connects TRBV5-5 to TRBJ2-3; D perhaps matches TRBD2 (5 bases). Trimming removed 2 bases at V and 2 bases at J, with 6 bases between. Germline V gene data show CDR1 as SGHKS and CDR2 as YYEKEE (reference sequence). The CDR3 length is 13 residues.

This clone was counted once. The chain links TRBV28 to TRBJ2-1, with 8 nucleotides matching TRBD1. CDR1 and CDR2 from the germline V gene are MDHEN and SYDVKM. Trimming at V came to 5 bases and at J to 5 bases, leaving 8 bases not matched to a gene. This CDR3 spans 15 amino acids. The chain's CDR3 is CASSGVWTGHNEQFF. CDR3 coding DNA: TGTGCCAGCAGTGGCGTATGGACAGGGCACAATGAGCAGTTCTTC.

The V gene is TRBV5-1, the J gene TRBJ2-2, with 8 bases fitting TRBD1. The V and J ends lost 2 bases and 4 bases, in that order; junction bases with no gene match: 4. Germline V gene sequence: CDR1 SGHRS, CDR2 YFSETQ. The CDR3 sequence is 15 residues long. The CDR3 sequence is CASSFRTGTTGELFF. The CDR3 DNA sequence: TGCGCCAGCAGCTTCCGGACAGGGACCACCGGGGAGCTGTTTTTT. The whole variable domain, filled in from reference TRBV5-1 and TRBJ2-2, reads KAGVTQTPRYLIKTRGQQVTLSCSPISGHRSVSWYQQTPGQGLQFLFEYFSETQRNKGNFPGRFSGRQFSNSRSEMNVSTLELGDSALYLCASSFRTGTTGELFFGEGSRLTVL.

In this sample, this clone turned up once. CDR3 residues: CASSLGQKDEQFF. The CDR3 bases are TGTGCCAGCTCCTTGGGACAGAAGGATGAGCAGTTCTTC. The chain carries TRBV6-6 and TRBJ2-1; 7 positions match TRBD1. The CDR3 has 13 amino acids. In germline, CDR1 is MNHNY, CDR2 SVGAGI (reference sequence). Trimming took 8 bases from V and 8 from J; bases not matched to a gene: 9.